These T cell receptor beta chains were read from a single sample in a study of follicular helper T cells after annual influenza vaccination. Profiling relied on immunoSEQ multiplex PCR, and the TCRdb table lists in-frame clones only, not all of them. The repertoire has thousands of clones, roughly 87% of them found once; the top ten carry roughly 1.5%. The source was CXCR5+ CD38- circulating T follicular helper cells from blood, collected 7 days after influenza vaccination. The receptors were sampled from an adult who received the influenza vaccine. The CDR3 runs from the conserved cysteine through the conserved F or W. The D gene is left open where the match is weak. For some rows the clone size is stated as once, few or many, or as a class when expanded; others skip it.

CDR3nt	CDR3aa	d_gene	v_gene	abundance	j_gene
TGTGCCAGTTCGGGACAGGGAAACGATGGCGGGGAGCTGTTTTTT	CASSGQGNDGGELFF	TRBD1	TRBV19	-	TRBJ2-2
TGTGCCAGCAGCTTAGTAGTGGTGACAGATGAAAAACTGTTTTTT	CASSLVVVTDEKLFF	-	TRBV7-2	-	TRBJ1-4
TGCGCCAGCAGCCAAGATGAGAGGAGATCTGAAGCTTTCTTT	CASSQDERRSEAFF	-	TRBV4-1	-	TRBJ1-1
TGCGCCAGCAGCTTGGGACGGAGCTCTGGAAACACCATATATTTT	CASSLGRSSGNTIYF	-	TRBV5-1	-	TRBJ1-3
TGTGCCAGCGGGGGGTCTGGAAACACCATATATTTT	CASGGSGNTIYF	-	TRBV9	-	TRBJ1-3
TGTGCCATCACCCCGGGGAGGGAAGGGGAAGCTTTCTTT	CAITPGREGEAFF	-	TRBV10-3	few	TRBJ1-1
TGTGCCAGCAGCGTAGCGCTGGGGGCGCGAATAGATACGCAGTATTTT	CASSVALGARIDTQYF	-	TRBV9	-	TRBJ2-3
TGTGCCTGCCTCGGACAGGGCCAAGGCTACACCTTC	CACLGQGQGYTF	TRBD1	TRBV30	once	TRBJ1-2
TGTGCCAGCAGTTTGGGGGGAGGGGGCTACGAGCAGTACTTC	CASSLGGGGYEQYF	-	TRBV28	-	TRBJ2-7
TGTGCCAGCAGTCGCCGGACAGGGGGCGCGGGGGAGCAGTACTTC	CASSRRTGGAGEQYF	TRBD1	TRBV6-6	-	TRBJ2-7
TGTGCCAGCAGCTCAGGAGCGGGGGGGCGATACAATGAGCAGTTCTTC	CASSSGAGGRYNEQFF	TRBD2	TRBV7-3	-	TRBJ2-1
TGTGCCAGCAGCTTAAACCAGGGCCGGGAGACCCAGTACTTC	CASSLNQGRETQYF	-	TRBV7-2	-	TRBJ2-5
TGTGCCAGCAGCTTAAGGGGACTAGCGGAAGGGGGCGGGGAGCTGTTTTTT	CASSLRGLAEGGGELFF	TRBD2	TRBV7-2	-	TRBJ2-2
TGCGCCAGCAGCCCTTTGGGTCTCGTGACAGGGTCAGATACGCAGTATTTT	CASSPLGLVTGSDTQYF	TRBD1	TRBV4-1	-	TRBJ2-3
TGTGCCAGCAGTTCCCCGGGGGGCAGGGATACGCAGTATTTT	CASSSPGGRDTQYF	-	TRBV28	-	TRBJ2-3
TGTGCCAGCAGCTCCACAGGGGGCTATGGCTACACCTTC	CASSSTGGYGYTF	TRBD1	TRBV9	-	TRBJ1-2
TGTGCCAGCAGCTTAGGGTGGGGACAGGGGGACCATCAGCCCCAGCATTTT	CASSLGWGQGDHQPQHF	TRBD1	TRBV11-2	-	TRBJ1-5
TGTGCCAGCAGCTCCCGGCACCTGAGGGAGACCCAGTACTTC	CASSSRHLRETQYF	-	TRBV7-2	-	TRBJ2-5
TGCGCCAGCAGCTTCAAGGGGGAGGGCCCCAATGAGCAGTTCTTC	CASSFKGEGPNEQFF	-	TRBV5-1	-	TRBJ2-1
TGTGCCAGCAGCTTCTATACAGGGCTCTACAATGAGCAGTTCTTC	CASSFYTGLYNEQFF	-	TRBV7-2	-	TRBJ2-1
TGTGCCAGCAAATCGGACAGGAACAATGAGCAGTTCTTC	CASKSDRNNEQFF	TRBD1	TRBV2	-	TRBJ2-1
TGTGCCAGCTCACCAGGGGAGAACACCATATATTTT	CASSPGENTIYF	-	TRBV18	few	TRBJ1-3
TGCGCCAGCAGCACAGTAGCGGGCACAGATACGCAGTATTTT	CASSTVAGTDTQYF	-	TRBV5-1	-	TRBJ2-3
TGTGCCAGCAGCTTATTCTCGACAGGGTCATCGGATACGCAGTATTTT	CASSLFSTGSSDTQYF	TRBD1	TRBV11-2	-	TRBJ2-3
TGTGCCAGCGAGGCGGGAGCAAACACCGGGGAGCTGTTTTTT	CASEAGANTGELFF	TRBD2	TRBV9	-	TRBJ2-2
TGTGCCAGCATGGGAGGCAATCAGCCCCAGCATTTT	CASMGGNQPQHF	-	TRBV28	-	TRBJ1-5
TGTGCCAGCTCACCCCGACAGGGTACCTACGAGCAGTACTTC	CASSPRQGTYEQYF	TRBD1	TRBV18	few	TRBJ2-7
TGTGCCAGTAGTAGTGAGGGTTCACCCCTCCACTTT	CASSSEGSPLHF	-	TRBV19	-	TRBJ1-6
TGCAGTGAGGGGCGTAACTATGGCTACACCTTC	CSEGRNYGYTF	-	TRBV20-1	-	TRBJ1-2
TGTGCCAGCCCCTCAGGGAGGTGGGGAAGAAACACCATATATTTT	CASPSGRWGRNTIYF	-	TRBV6-1	-	TRBJ1-3
TGCAGCGTTGATGCACCCGGGGGGGCTGCCGCTTTCTTT	CSVDAPGGAAAFF	-	TRBV29-1	-	TRBJ1-1
TGTGCCAGCTCACCAGGACAGGGGGCGGTGACTGAAGCTTTCTTT	CASSPGQGAVTEAFF	TRBD1	TRBV18	-	TRBJ1-1
TGTGCCAGCAGGCCAACTAGCGGGAGGGGGAATGAGCAGTTCTTC	CASRPTSGRGNEQFF	TRBD2	TRBV6-4	-	TRBJ2-1
TGTGCCAGCAGCTCCGTGGGACAGGCGACCCTAGCCAAAAACATTCAGTACTTC	CASSSVGQATLAKNIQYF	TRBD1	TRBV11-1	-	TRBJ2-4
TGTGCTAGTGGCTCCCAACAGGGGTACACCGGGGAGCTGTTTTTT	CASGSQQGYTGELFF	TRBD1	TRBV12-5	-	TRBJ2-2
TGTGCCAGCAGCTTTACTAGCGGGGGGTACTCCTACAATGAGCAGTTCTTC	CASSFTSGGYSYNEQFF	TRBD2	TRBV7-8	-	TRBJ2-1
TGTGCCAGCTCACCGGAGGGGGCGCGTATAGGGACTTTT	CASSPEGARIGTF	TRBD1	TRBV18	-	TRBJ1-1
TGTGCCAGCAGCCCCAATTACAATGAGCAGTTCTTC	CASSPNYNEQFF	-	TRBV9	-	TRBJ2-1
TGTGCCAGCCGCGGACAGGGCCTGGTCTACACCTTC	CASRGQGLVYTF	TRBD1	TRBV2	-	TRBJ1-2
TGTGCCATCCGGGACAGGGATGATCAGCCCCAGCATTTT	CAIRDRDDQPQHF	TRBD1	TRBV10-3	-	TRBJ1-5
TGTGCCTGGACCGGGGGGCGAAGCAGAGGGACCCAGTACTTC	CAWTGGRSRGTQYF	-	TRBV30	-	TRBJ2-5
TGTGCCAGCAGCAGGGACAGGGATTCACCCCTCCACTTT	CASSRDRDSPLHF	TRBD1	TRBV6-1	-	TRBJ1-6
TGTGCCAGCAGCTCCCTGATAGGGCGGAGGCACACCGGGGAGCTGTTTTTT	CASSSLIGRRHTGELFF	-	TRBV11-3	-	TRBJ2-2
TGTGCCAGCAGCTTGGCGGGGGGAGAGACCCAGTACTTC	CASSLAGGETQYF	TRBD2	TRBV5-4	-	TRBJ2-5
TGCGCCAGCAGCTTGGCTTTAAGGACAGGGGGAACCGGGGAGCTGTTTTTT	CASSLALRTGGTGELFF	TRBD1	TRBV5-1	few	TRBJ2-2
TGTGCCAGCAGCTTATCCATAACTAAAGGGGAGCTGTTTTTT	CASSLSITKGELFF	-	TRBV7-6	-	TRBJ2-2
TGCGCCAGCAGCTTGAGTCAGGGGCTCACTGAAGCTTTCTTT	CASSLSQGLTEAFF	-	TRBV5-1	-	TRBJ1-1
TGTGCCAGCAGTGAAGCTCGCGGGGGGAGCAATCAGCCCCAGCATTTT	CASSEARGGSNQPQHF	-	TRBV6-1	few	TRBJ1-5
TGTGCCAGCAGACCGGACAGATTCTATGGCTACACCTTC	CASRPDRFYGYTF	-	TRBV27	-	TRBJ1-2
TGTGCCAGGAGGGACAGGGGGCTGGGTAACTATGGCTACACCTTC	CARRDRGLGNYGYTF	TRBD1	TRBV6-1	-	TRBJ1-2
TGTGCCGTTAGGACTAGCGGCGAGACCCAGTACTTC	CAVRTSGETQYF	TRBD2	TRBV10-3	few	TRBJ2-5
TGTGCCAGCGGAGGAGGGAGGTCCTACGAGCAGTACTTC	CASGGGRSYEQYF	-	TRBV2	few	TRBJ2-7
TGTGCCAGCAGCTCACGAATAGCGGGTCCCGGAGAGACCCAGTACTTC	CASSSRIAGPGETQYF	TRBD2	TRBV5-4	-	TRBJ2-5
TGCGCCAGCAGCCCCGACAACAACGTCCTGACTTTC	CASSPDNNVLTF	-	TRBV5-1	-	TRBJ2-6